A selection of T cell receptor beta chains follows, all from one sample in a study of control samples from healthy donors and cancer patients. Produced via immunoSEQ multiplex PCR; TCRdb's table is partial and in-frame only. The table has about 85,000 clones, about nine tenths seen once; the top ten hold 4.5% to 7%. Sequencing used blood. The origin of the receptors is a man aged 50 or older in good health. The CDR3 runs from the conserved cysteine through the conserved F or W. The D gene is left open where the match is weak. Clone size is stated in some rows and not others, as once, few, many or a class when expanded.

CDR3nt	CDR3aa	j_gene	v_gene	abundance	d_gene
TGTGCCACCAGTGATTCGAGCGGAGAGACCCAGTACTTC	CATSDSSGETQYF	TRBJ2-5	TRBV24-1	-	-
TGTGCCAGCAGACGTTCCCTGAGCTCCTACAATGAGCAGTTCTTC	CASRRSLSSYNEQFF	TRBJ2-1	TRBV5-5	once	-
TGTGCCAGCAGTGGGACAGTAGGCCAAGAGACCCAGTACTTC	CASSGTVGQETQYF	TRBJ2-5	TRBV27	-	TRBD1
TGTGCCAGCAGCTCCGGGACAGGGGCACATGACTACACCTTC	CASSSGTGAHDYTF	TRBJ1-2	TRBV11-3	-	TRBD1
TGCGCCAGCAGGTACTACAGGGGCACAGATACGCAGTATTTT	CASRYYRGTDTQYF	TRBJ2-3	TRBV5-1	-	-
TGTGCCTGCCCGCCTAGAAGATCAGAGACCCAGTACTTC	CACPPRRSETQYF	TRBJ2-5	TRBV30	-	-
TGTGCCATCAGTCGACTAGCGGGGGGGCCTGAGACCCAGTACTTC	CAISRLAGGPETQYF	TRBJ2-5	TRBV10-3	-	TRBD2
TGTGCCACCAGTGATTTGAGCCGGGGCGGGCAGTTCTTC	CATSDLSRGGQFF	TRBJ2-1	TRBV24-1	-	-
TGCGCCTATGGGAGCAATCAGCCCCAGCATTTT	CAYGSNQPQHF	TRBJ1-5	TRBV10-1	-	-
TGTGCCAGCAGCGCCCAGAGCACAGATACGCAGTATTTT	CASSAQSTDTQYF	TRBJ2-3	TRBV11-2	-	-
TGTGCCAGCAGTGAAGCATCCTCCGCTGAAGCTTTCTTT	CASSEASSAEAFF	TRBJ1-1	TRBV6-1	-	-
TGCGCCAGCAGCTCTGGGGCCGAAAATGAAAAACTGTTTTTT	CASSSGAENEKLFF	TRBJ1-4	TRBV5-1	-	-
TGTGCCATCAGTAGGGGGGACAGCAAAGCTTTCTTT	CAISRGDSKAFF	TRBJ1-1	TRBV10-3	-	TRBD1
TGTGCCAGCAGTTGGGGGGTCGAAGCTTTCTTT	CASSWGVEAFF	TRBJ1-1	TRBV6-5	-	-
TGTGCCAGCAGTGATATGGGCCAGGGAAAAGGCTACACCTTC	CASSDMGQGKGYTF	TRBJ1-2	TRBV2	-	-
TGTGCCAGCAGCCCCGGCAGGTTCTCTATGGGGAACATTCAGTACTTC	CASSPGRFSMGNIQYF	TRBJ2-4	TRBV14	-	-
TGTGCCAGCAGTGAATCCGGGGGCGGTCAGCCCCAGCATTTT	CASSESGGGQPQHF	TRBJ1-5	TRBV2	-	-
TGTGCCAGCAGTTTTCACAGGGGGGGGAGCAATCAGCCCCAGCATTTT	CASSFHRGGSNQPQHF	TRBJ1-5	TRBV28	-	TRBD1
TGTGCCAGCAGCCAACTACCCCAAGAGACCCAGTACTTC	CASSQLPQETQYF	TRBJ2-5	TRBV3-1/TRBV3-2	-	-
TGCGCCAGCAGTACGGGGGTCACAGATACGCAGTATTTT	CASSTGVTDTQYF	TRBJ2-3	TRBV5-1	-	-
TGTGCCAGCAGCTTAGGAACAGGGGGTCTAATGAACACCGGGGAGCTGTTTTTT	CASSLGTGGLMNTGELFF	TRBJ2-2	TRBV11-3	-	TRBD1
TGTGCCAGCTCACCTAGGGGTTCCTACAATGAGCAGTTCTTC	CASSPRGSYNEQFF	TRBJ2-1	TRBV18	once	-
TGTGCCAGCTCCAGGGGCCCTTCTTATCAGCCCCAGCATTTT	CASSRGPSYQPQHF	TRBJ1-5	TRBV27	-	-
TGTGCCAGCTTACCGCACCGGACGGACAGCTATGGCTACACCTTC	CASLPHRTDSYGYTF	TRBJ1-2	TRBV18	-	-
TGCAGCGTTGAAAAGTCGGCAGGGCTGATGAACACTGAAGCTTTCTTT	CSVEKSAGLMNTEAFF	TRBJ1-1	TRBV29-1	once	-
TGCGCCAGCAGCGGAAAGCTAGCGGGGGGCCTCAATGAGCAGTTCTTC	CASSGKLAGGLNEQFF	TRBJ2-1	TRBV5-1	-	TRBD2
TGTGCCAGCACCGGAGGAAAGACCCAGTACTTC	CASTGGKTQYF	TRBJ2-5	TRBV2	-	-
TGTGCCAGCAGCTCCACGGGGGACAGGGGCGTCCGGGGGGAAGCTTTCTTT	CASSSTGDRGVRGEAFF	TRBJ1-1	TRBV7-8	-	TRBD1
TGTGCCAGCAGTGAAGGCGGGGGGGTCTCCTACGAGCAGTACTTC	CASSEGGGVSYEQYF	TRBJ2-7	TRBV2	-	TRBD2
TGTGCCAGCACCATACAACAGGGACCTGGCTACACCTTC	CASTIQQGPGYTF	TRBJ1-2	TRBV12-3/TRBV12-4	few	-
TGTGCCAGCAGGCCTTTGACAGGGGTCCGCCAGCCCCAGCATTTT	CASRPLTGVRQPQHF	TRBJ1-5	TRBV6-5	-	TRBD1
TGTGCCAGCTCACCGGCGGGGGTTCGTGTGGAGACCCAGTACTTC	CASSPAGVRVETQYF	TRBJ2-5	TRBV18	-	TRBD2
TGTGCCAGCAGCCGTCGGGGGGCCAGCTCCTACGAGCAGTACTTC	CASSRRGASSYEQYF	TRBJ2-7	TRBV14	-	-
TGTGCCAGCGAGAAGACCGGGACAGGGACTTACGAGCAGTACTTC	CASEKTGTGTYEQYF	TRBJ2-7	TRBV6-5	-	TRBD1
TGTGCCAGCTCACCGTTGGGGGTCAGCAATCAGCCCCAGCATTTT	CASSPLGVSNQPQHF	TRBJ1-5	TRBV18	-	-
TGCGCCAGCAGCGTTGTAGGGGACAGGGTGGATACGCAGTATTTT	CASSVVGDRVDTQYF	TRBJ2-3	TRBV5-1	-	TRBD1
TGTGCCAGCAGCCTCTTAGGCCCTGAAAGCTCCTATAATTCACCCCTCCACTTT	CASSLLGPESSYNSPLHF	TRBJ1-6	TRBV7-2	-	-
TGTGCCCCTACGGGGTCTCGCGAGCAGTACTTC	CAPTGSREQYF	TRBJ2-7	TRBV6-9	-	-
TGCGCCAGCAGTATCCGACCCGACTACGAGCAGTACTTC	CASSIRPDYEQYF	TRBJ2-7	TRBV5-1	-	-
TGTGCCTGGAGTGTACTCAGAGCGAATGAGCAGTTCTTC	CAWSVLRANEQFF	TRBJ2-1	TRBV30	-	-
TGTGCCAGCAGCGTTGCGGCGGAGCAAGAGACCCAGTACTTC	CASSVAAEQETQYF	TRBJ2-5	TRBV5-4	-	-
TGCGCCAGCAGTCAGAAGGGACAGGGAAAGGGTAATGAAAAACTGTTTTTT	CASSQKGQGKGNEKLFF	TRBJ1-4	TRBV23-1	-	TRBD1
TGTGCCAGCAGTTACAAGACAGGGGAAGGGAATGGCTACACCTTC	CASSYKTGEGNGYTF	TRBJ1-2	TRBV6-5	once	TRBD1
TGTGCCAGCAGCCTAACCGGTCCGGCGGCAGGGTCCTACGAGCAGTACTTC	CASSLTGPAAGSYEQYF	TRBJ2-7	TRBV14	medium-sized	-
TGTGCCAGCAGCCCCTCCGGGACGGCGGGGGGGGAGCAGTACTTC	CASSPSGTAGGEQYF	TRBJ2-7	TRBV7-9	-	TRBD2
TGTGCCACCAGCAGACCCACCGGGACTAGCGGCCTCTCGCGCACCGGGGAGCTGTTTTTT	CATSRPTGTSGLSRTGELFF	TRBJ2-2	TRBV15	-	TRBD2
TGTGCCAGCAGTGAGGGTGGAGGAAATTCACCCCTCCACTTT	CASSEGGGNSPLHF	TRBJ1-6	TRBV6-1	-	-
TGTGCCAGCAGCCGGACAGGGGGCACAGATACGCAGTATTTT	CASSRTGGTDTQYF	TRBJ2-3	TRBV9	once	TRBD1
TGTGCCAGCAGCTTCCCCGCAGGGGTGAATTCACCCCTCCACTTT	CASSFPAGVNSPLHF	TRBJ1-6	TRBV7-2	-	-